The 9 T cell receptor beta chains presented below share a single source sample, sequenced in a study of blood T cell repertoires in COVID-19. Measured with immunoSEQ multiplex PCR; TCRdb has only the in-frame clones, and not every one. The repertoire holds fewer than 350,000 clones, approximately 81% seen once, with 1.5% to 2% in the top ten. The sequencing input was PBMCs or T cells enriched from blood (not recorded which). These receptors were collected from a woman between 25 and 40 years old who had been exposed to COVID-19.

As DNA, the CDR3 is TGTGCCAGCAGTGAACTACCAAGTAGCACAGATACGCAGTATTTT. Protein sequence: CASSELPSSTDTQYF. The gene calls are TRBV6-1 and TRBJ2-3; D gene uncertain. Germline CDR1 is MNHNS and CDR2 is SASEGT. V gave up 2 bases and J gave up 0 bases, with 9 bases separating them. The CDR3 covers 15 residues.

In regard to this clone: Different DNA sequences within this sample yield the same CDR3. In DNA form, the CDR3 reads TGTGCCAGCAGCCCTACTAGCGGAAGCACAGATACGCAGTATTTT. Translated, it gives CASSPTSGSTDTQYF. This chain connects TRBV3-1 (or the pseudogene TRBV3-2) to TRBJ2-3; 8 bases fit TRBD2. Germline-derived CDR1 and CDR2 are LGHDT and YNNKEL (reference sequence). The J segment lost 0 bases and the V segment lost 4 bases, leaving 3 bases of the junction unmatched. The CDR3 spans 15 residues.

The V and J genes are TRBV13 and TRBJ2-1; TRBD2 matches at 8 bases. Per the germline V gene, CDR1 is PRHDT and CDR2 is FYEKMQ (reference sequence). CDR3 length: 15 amino acids. With 0 bases clipped from V and 4 bases from J, the junction kept 2 bases outside the gene matches. CDR3: CASSLGPGGYNEQFF. CDR3 sequence (DNA): TGTGCCAGCAGCTTAGGCCCGGGAGGGTACAATGAGCAGTTCTTC.

The V and J genes are TRBV5-1 and TRBJ2-1, with TRBD2 matching 11 bases. The ends lost 5 bases at V and 4 bases at J; junction bases unmatched: 5. CDR1 is SGHRS, CDR2 YFSETQ, per germline. The CDR3 covers 15 residues. CDR3 sequence reads: CASRITSGGYNEQFF. CDR3 in DNA: TGCGCCAGCAGGATAACTAGCGGGGGTTACAATGAGCAGTTCTTC.

The CDR3 sequence: CAWSALPEGEQFF. The CDR3 nucleotides read TGTGCCTGGAGTGCACTACCCGAGGGTGAGCAGTTCTTC. The chain combines TRBV30 with TRBJ2-1, with D perhaps TRBD2 (5 bases). V was shortened by 1 base and J by 9 bases, with 13 bases between the two germline ends. Per germline, CDR1 GTSNPN and CDR2 SVGIG (reference sequence). This CDR3 comprises 13 residues.

V is TRBV7-3 and J is TRBJ2-1; 10 nucleotides agree with TRBD2. J lost 0 bases, V lost 2 bases, and 4 bases had no gene match. CDR3 size: 17 residues. Germline V gene data show CDR1 as SGHTA and CDR2 as FQGTGA. The CDR3 here is CASSLAASGSSYNEQFF. The CDR3 DNA reads TGTGCCAGCAGCTTAGCGGCTAGCGGGAGCTCCTACAATGAGCAGTTCTTC.

The chain has TRBV28 and TRBJ1-6; 7 bases match TRBD1. CDR3 length: 16 amino acids. With V trimmed by 6 bases and J by 5 bases, 10 bases remained unmatched. Germline CDR1 is MDHEN and CDR2 is SYDVKM. This CDR3 reads CASSKRQGWHNSPLHF. CDR3 DNA sequence: TGTGCCAGCAGCAAGAGACAGGGCTGGCATAATTCACCCCTCCACTTT.

The J gene is TRBJ2-3, the V gene TRBV19, with 9 bases lining up with TRBD1. This CDR3 is 14 amino acids long. The V gene's germline CDR1 is LNHDA and CDR2 SQIVND (reference sequence). After removal of 4 bases from V and 8 bases from J, the junction contained 7 bases not matched to a gene. DNA of the CDR3: TGTGCCAGTAGTAGGGACAGGGAATTTGGTACGCAGTATTTT. Translation: CASSRDREFGTQYF.

This rearrangement joins TRBV19 to TRBJ1-3, with 8 bases fitting TRBD1. The CDR3 length is 14 residues. Losses at the gene ends were 6 bases for V and 3 bases for J; bases not matched to a gene: 4. The germline V gene has CDR1 LNHDA and CDR2 SQIVND (reference sequence). Here the CDR3 DNA reads TGTGCCAGTAGCCGCGGACAGGGTGGAAACACCATATATTTT. Translating gives CASSRGQGGNTIYF.